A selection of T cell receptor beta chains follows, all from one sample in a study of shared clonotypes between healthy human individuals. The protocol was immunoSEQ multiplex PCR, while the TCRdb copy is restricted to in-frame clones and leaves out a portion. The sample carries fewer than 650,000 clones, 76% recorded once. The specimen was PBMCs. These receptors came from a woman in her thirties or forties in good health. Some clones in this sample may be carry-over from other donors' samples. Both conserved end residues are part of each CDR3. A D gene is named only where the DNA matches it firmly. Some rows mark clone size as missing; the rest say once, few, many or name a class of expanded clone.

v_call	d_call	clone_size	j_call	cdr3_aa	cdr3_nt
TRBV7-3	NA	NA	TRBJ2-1	CASSLNRGDEQFF	TGTGCCAGCAGCTTAAATCGTGGGGATGAGCAGTTCTTC
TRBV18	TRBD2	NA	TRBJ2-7	CASSPRLAGEGEQYF	TGTGCCAGCTCACCAAGACTAGCGGGAGAGGGCGAGCAGTACTTC
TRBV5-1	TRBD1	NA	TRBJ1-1	CASSSDRARTEAFF	TGCGCCAGCAGCTCCGACAGGGCAAGAACTGAAGCTTTCTTT
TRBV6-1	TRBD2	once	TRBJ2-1	CASWTSGRPNEQFF	TGTGCCAGCTGGACTAGCGGGAGGCCGAATGAGCAGTTCTTC
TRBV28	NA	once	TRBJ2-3	CASSLRDSPNF	TGTGCCAGCAGCCTCCGGGACTCCCCGAATTTT
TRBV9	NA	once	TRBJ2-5	CASSLAIETQYF	TGTGCCAGCAGCTTAGCGATCGAGACCCAGTACTTC
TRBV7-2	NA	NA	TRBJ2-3	CASSLGHSTDTQYF	TGTGCCAGCAGCTTAGGCCATAGCACAGATACGCAGTATTTT
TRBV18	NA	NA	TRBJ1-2	CASSTGTDYGYTF	TGTGCCAGCTCAACTGGGACCGACTATGGCTACACCTTC
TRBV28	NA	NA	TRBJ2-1	CASRKGRAFGEQFF	TGTGCCAGCAGGAAAGGACGGGCTTTCGGGGAGCAGTTCTTC
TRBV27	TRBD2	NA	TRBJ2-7	CASSSIIPLTSRRTYEQYF	TGTGCCAGCAGTTCCATAATTCCCCTGACTAGCCGACGAACCTACGAGCAGTACTTC
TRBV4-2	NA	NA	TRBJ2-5	CASSQVLGPRETQYF	TGTGCCAGCAGCCAAGTGCTAGGTCCCCGCGAGACCCAGTACTTC
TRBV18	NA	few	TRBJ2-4	CASSPSGLAKNIQYF	TGTGCCAGCTCACCGTCAGGACTAGCCAAAAACATTCAGTACTTC
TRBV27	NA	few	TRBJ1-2	CASSFTGGGGYTF	TGTGCCAGCAGTTTCACCGGGGGTGGTGGCTACACCTTC
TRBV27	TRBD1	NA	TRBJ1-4	CASKGRGAIEKLFF	TGTGCCAGCAAGGGCAGGGGGGCAATTGAAAAACTGTTTTTT
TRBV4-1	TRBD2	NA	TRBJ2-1	CASSQDYFRAGGPRNEQFF	TGCGCCAGCAGCCAAGATTACTTTAGGGCGGGAGGGCCTCGCAATGAGCAGTTCTTC
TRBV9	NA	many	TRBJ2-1	CASSPGIRAGDNEQFF	TGTGCCAGCAGCCCAGGAATCAGGGCTGGGGACAATGAGCAGTTCTTC
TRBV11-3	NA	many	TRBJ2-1	CASSPQGKGGDEQFF	TGTGCCAGCAGCCCGCAGGGGAAAGGTGGGGATGAGCAGTTCTTC
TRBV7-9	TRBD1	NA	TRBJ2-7	CASSRQGGSSYEQYF	TGTGCCAGCAGCCGACAGGGGGGGAGCTCCTACGAGCAGTACTTC
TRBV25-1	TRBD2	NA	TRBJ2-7	CASRNSGRADEQYF	TGTGCCAGCAGAAATAGCGGGAGAGCGGACGAGCAGTACTTC
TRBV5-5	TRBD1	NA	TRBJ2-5	CASSPAGGWSETQYF	TGTGCCAGCAGCCCCGCAGGGGGCTGGTCGGAGACCCAGTACTTC
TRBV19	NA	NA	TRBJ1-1	CASSKQGLGTEAFF	TGTGCCAGTAGTAAACAGGGTCTGGGCACTGAAGCTTTCTTT
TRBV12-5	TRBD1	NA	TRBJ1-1	CASGLGQGMNTEAFF	TGTGCTAGTGGTCTGGGACAGGGGATGAACACTGAAGCTTTCTTT
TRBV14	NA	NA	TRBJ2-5	CASSQVFGVGRLAETQYF	TGTGCCAGCAGCCAAGTTTTCGGGGTGGGGAGATTGGCAGAGACCCAGTACTTC
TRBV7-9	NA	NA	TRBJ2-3	CASSLEGWIDTQYF	TGTGCCAGCAGCTTAGAGGGGTGGATAGATACGCAGTATTTT
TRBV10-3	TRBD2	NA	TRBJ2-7	CAISGPGGTSGRARYEQYF	TGTGCCATCAGCGGGCCTGGGGGGACTAGCGGGAGGGCCCGATACGAGCAGTACTTC
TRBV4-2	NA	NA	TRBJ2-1	CASSQEGPSPNNEQFF	TGTGCCAGCAGCCAAGAAGGGCCATCCCCAAACAATGAGCAGTTCTTC
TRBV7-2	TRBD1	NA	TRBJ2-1	CASSLYRGIYNEQFF	TGTGCCAGCAGCCTCTACAGGGGTATCTACAATGAGCAGTTCTTC
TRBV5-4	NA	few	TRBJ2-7	CASSGTGASGSFVYEQYF	TGTGCCAGCAGCGGGACAGGGGCTAGCGGGAGTTTTGTCTACGAGCAGTACTTC
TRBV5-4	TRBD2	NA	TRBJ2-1	CASSLAGTSGAGGQFF	TGTGCCAGCAGCTTGGCCGGGACTAGCGGAGCAGGCGGGCAGTTCTTC
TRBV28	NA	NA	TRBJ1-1	CASRGTLKAFF	TGTGCCAGCAGAGGGACCTTAAAAGCTTTCTTT
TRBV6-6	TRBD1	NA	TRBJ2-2	CASSNRDRGSIGELFF	TGTGCCAGCAGTAACCGGGACAGGGGGAGTATCGGGGAGCTGTTTTTT
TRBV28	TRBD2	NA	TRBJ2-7	CASSSSTSEIYEQYF	TGTGCCAGCAGTTCCTCCACTAGCGAAATCTACGAGCAGTACTTC
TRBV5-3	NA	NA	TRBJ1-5	CASSQDEGGHQPQHF	TGTGCCAGCAGCCAAGATGAGGGGGGCCATCAGCCCCAGCATTTT
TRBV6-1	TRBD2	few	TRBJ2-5	CASRAGTSEQTQYF	TGTGCCAGCAGGGCCGGGACTAGCGAACAGACCCAGTACTTC
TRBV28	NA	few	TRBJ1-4	CASSFGGRTEKLFF	TGTGCCAGCAGTTTCGGAGGGAGGACTGAAAAACTGTTTTTT
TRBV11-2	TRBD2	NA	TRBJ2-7	CATRTSGSYEQYF	TGTGCCACCAGGACTAGCGGGAGCTACGAGCAGTACTTC
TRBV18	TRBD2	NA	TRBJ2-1	CASSPGTSVNNEQFF	TGTGCCAGCTCACCGGGGACTAGCGTAAACAATGAGCAGTTCTTC
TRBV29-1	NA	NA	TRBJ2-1	CSVVGGTYNEQFF	TGCAGCGTGGTAGGAGGGACCTACAATGAGCAGTTCTTC
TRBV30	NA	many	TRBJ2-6	CAWSRFGGLTGANVLTF	TGTGCCTGGAGCCGCTTTGGGGGTCTAACTGGGGCCAACGTCCTGACTTTC
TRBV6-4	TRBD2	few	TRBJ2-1	CASSDSAGGYNEQFF	TGTGCCAGCAGTGACTCAGCGGGAGGCTACAATGAGCAGTTCTTC
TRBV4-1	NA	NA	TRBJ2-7	CASSQEWQIEQYF	TGCGCCAGCAGCCAAGAGTGGCAAATCGAGCAGTACTTC
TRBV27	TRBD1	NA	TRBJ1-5	CASKTRVDRSNQPQHF	TGTGCCAGCAAAACTCGGGTGGACAGGAGCAATCAGCCCCAGCATTTT
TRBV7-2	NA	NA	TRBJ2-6	CASSPGVPGANVLTF	TGTGCCAGCAGCCCAGGGGTGCCCGGGGCCAACGTCCTGACTTTC